A selection of T cell receptor beta chains follows, all from one sample in a study of identical twins. TCRdb independently ran MiXCR on the 5' RACE reads; one entry per CDR3 protein. The table records just over 500,000 distinct CDR3 sequences, roughly a fifth of them present only once. The data also belong to a second study, concerning T cells expressing NK-cell markers.

The sequencing input was CD4+ T cells sorted from blood. The receptors stem from a woman aged 18-29 years in good health. Each CDR3 is given with its conserved first and last residue. D genes are given only for firm matches. Clone size is given for some rows only: seen once, a few or many times, or a class if the clone is expanded.

>NA|few|TRBJ2-1|TRBV20-1
TGCAGTGCTAGGGGGGGTAGGGGAGACGGTGAGCAGTTCTTC
CSARGGRGDGEQFF
>NA|few|TRBJ1-5|TRBV29-1
TGCAGCGTTGAGCGGACAGCAGAAAATCAGCCCCAGCATTTT
CSVERTAENQPQHF
>TRBD2|few|TRBJ2-3|TRBV4-2
TGTGCCAGCCGGGACTACCGCACAGATACGCAGTATTTT
CASRDYRTDTQYF
>TRBD2|NA|TRBJ2-1|TRBV20-1
TGCAGTGCTAGAATCCTAGCGGGAGGGTTAGATGAGCAGTTCTTC
CSARILAGGLDEQFF
>TRBD1|NA|TRBJ2-7|TRBV29-1
TGCAGCGCTTTGGACAGGGCTTACGAGCAGTACTTC
CSALDRAYEQYF
>TRBD2|NA|TRBJ2-7|TRBV27
TGTGCCTGGGCACTAGCGTTCTACGAGCAGTACTTC
CAWALAFYEQYF
>TRBD1|few|TRBJ2-2|TRBV6-5
TGTGCCAGCATTAGGGACAGGGAGGGCGCCGGGGAGCTGTTTTTT
CASIRDREGAGELFF
>NA|few|TRBJ2-1|TRBV10-3
TGTGCCATCTCAATCCTAGGGGGCTACAATGAGCAGTTCTTC
CAISILGGYNEQFF
>TRBD1|NA|TRBJ2-3|TRBV7-2
TGTGCCAGCACCTTGACAGGGTGGTCCGATACGCAGTATTTT
CASTLTGWSDTQYF
>NA|once|TRBJ2-4|TRBV19
TGTGCCAGTAGTATGGAGCTAGCCAAAAACATTCAGTACTTC
CASSMELAKNIQYF
>NA|NA|TRBJ2-1|TRBV18
TGTGCCAGCTCACCCGGGACAACCATCTACAATGAGCAGTTCTTC
CASSPGTTIYNEQFF
>NA|NA|TRBJ2-6|TRBV5-1
TGCGCCAGCACCGGGACACCTTCTGTGGGGGCCAACGTCCTGACTTTC
CASTGTPSVGANVLTF
>NA|NA|TRBJ1-2|TRBV6-1
TGTGCCAGCAGGTCACCGGGACAACCTTATAATGGCTACACCTTC
CASRSPGQPYNGYTF
>NA|NA|TRBJ2-7|TRBV12-3/TRBV12-4
TGTGCCAGCAGTTTAGAGAGGACAGACTCCTACGAGCAGTACTTC
CASSLERTDSYEQYF
>NA|few|TRBJ1-2|TRBV20-1
TGCAGTGCTAGATTGGGGATAGGCTACACCTTC
CSARLGIGYTF
>NA|few|TRBJ2-3|TRBV5-5
TGTGCCAGCAGCTTGGTCGGGTGGAGCTCGTACACAGATACGCAGTATTTT
CASSLVGWSSYTDTQYF
>TRBD1|NA|TRBJ2-3|TRBV25-1
TGTGCCAGCAGTGACATCCGACAGGGTGCAGATACGCAGTATTTT
CASSDIRQGADTQYF
>TRBD1|NA|TRBJ2-2|TRBV20-1
TGCAGTGCTAGAGCATCGCGAGGACAGGGACTCACCGGGGAGCTGTTTTTT
CSARASRGQGLTGELFF
>NA|NA|TRBJ1-3|TRBV7-2
TGTGCCAGCAGCTTAGGCAGAGGGACTGGAAACACCATATATTTT
CASSLGRGTGNTIYF
>TRBD2|NA|TRBJ2-7|TRBV19
TGTGCCAGTAGTATTTCTAGCGGGACCTACGAGCAGTACTTC
CASSISSGTYEQYF
>NA|NA|TRBJ2-3|TRBV6-1
TGTGCCAGCAGTCATCAAAGATACACAGATACGCAGTATTTT
CASSHQRYTDTQYF
>NA|NA|TRBJ1-1|TRBV7-2
TGTGCCAGCAGCTTGGGCGCATGGAACACTGAAGCTTTCTTT
CASSLGAWNTEAFF
>TRBD2|NA|TRBJ2-5|TRBV6-5
TGTGCCAGCAGTTACTTAACTAGCGCGGAGACCCAGTACTTC
CASSYLTSAETQYF
>NA|few|TRBJ2-1|TRBV10-3
TGTGCCATCAGTGACGATGGACTTCGTTACAATGAGCAGTTCTTC
CAISDDGLRYNEQFF
>TRBD2|once|TRBJ2-7|TRBV11-3
TGTGCCAGCAGCTTAGATTGGGGACTAGCGGAGGACTACGAGCAGTACTTC
CASSLDWGLAEDYEQYF
>NA|few|TRBJ1-2|TRBV20-1
TGCAGTGCTCGGAGGGCGTATGGCTACACCTTC
CSARRAYGYTF
>NA|many|TRBJ1-1|TRBV20-1
TGCAGTGCTAGAAGACAACGGTTCATGAACACTGAAGCTTTCTTT
CSARRQRFMNTEAFF
>NA|few|TRBJ2-2|TRBV20-1
TGCAGTGCTAGCCCCGGACAGAACACCGGGGAGCTGTTTTTT
CSASPGQNTGELFF
>NA|NA|TRBJ1-6|TRBV20-1
TGCAGTGCTAGTGGGCTAAGTATACAGGGATCACCCCTCCACTTT
CSASGLSIQGSPLHF
>NA|few|TRBJ1-1|TRBV7-3
TGTGCCAGCAGCTTACAAGGGACGGAGAACACTGAAGCTTTCTTT
CASSLQGTENTEAFF
>TRBD2|NA|TRBJ2-1|TRBV20-1
TGCAGTGCTAGAGATCAACTAGCGGGGGGTAGAAATGAGCAGTTCTTC
CSARDQLAGGRNEQFF
>TRBD2|NA|TRBJ2-7|TRBV29-1
TGCAGCGTTGCCCGCAGGGAGGGGACCTACGAGCAGTACTTC
CSVARREGTYEQYF
>NA|NA|TRBJ2-5|TRBV7-9
TGTGCCAGCACCGCGGGGGAGACCCAGTACTTC
CASTAGETQYF
>NA|NA|TRBJ1-6|TRBV27
TGTGCCAGCAGTTCCGGGACCCCTAATTCACCCCTCCACTTT
CASSSGTPNSPLHF
>NA|NA|TRBJ1-6|TRBV20-1
TGCAGTGCTAGCGCCGGTTCCCTTTCACCCCTCCACTTT
CSASAGSLSPLHF